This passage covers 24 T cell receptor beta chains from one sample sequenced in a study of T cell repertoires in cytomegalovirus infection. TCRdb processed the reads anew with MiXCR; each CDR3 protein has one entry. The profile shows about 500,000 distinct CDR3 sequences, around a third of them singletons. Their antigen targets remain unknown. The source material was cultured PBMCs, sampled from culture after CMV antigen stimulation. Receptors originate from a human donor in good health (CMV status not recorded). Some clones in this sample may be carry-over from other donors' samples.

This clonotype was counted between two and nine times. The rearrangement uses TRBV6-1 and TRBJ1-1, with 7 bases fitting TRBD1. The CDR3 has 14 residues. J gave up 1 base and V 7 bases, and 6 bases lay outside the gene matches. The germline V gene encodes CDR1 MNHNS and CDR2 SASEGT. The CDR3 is CASTEGQQNTEAFF. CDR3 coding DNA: TGTGCCAGCACTGAGGGACAGCAGAACACTGAAGCTTTCTTT.

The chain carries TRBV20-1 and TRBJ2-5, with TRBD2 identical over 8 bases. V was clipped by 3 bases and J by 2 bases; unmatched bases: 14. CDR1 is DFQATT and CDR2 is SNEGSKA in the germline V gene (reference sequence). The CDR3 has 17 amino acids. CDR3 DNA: TGCAGTGCTAGGAACAAACGGGTAGCGGGGCCACAAGAGACCCAGTACTTC. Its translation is CSARNKRVAGPQETQYF.

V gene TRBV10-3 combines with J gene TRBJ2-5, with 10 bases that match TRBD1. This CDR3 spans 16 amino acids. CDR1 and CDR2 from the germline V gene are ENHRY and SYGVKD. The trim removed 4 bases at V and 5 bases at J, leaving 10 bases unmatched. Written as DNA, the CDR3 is TGTGCCATCAGTGGCTCTACGGGACAGGGGTTGGAGACCCAGTACTTC. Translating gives CAISGSTGQGLETQYF.

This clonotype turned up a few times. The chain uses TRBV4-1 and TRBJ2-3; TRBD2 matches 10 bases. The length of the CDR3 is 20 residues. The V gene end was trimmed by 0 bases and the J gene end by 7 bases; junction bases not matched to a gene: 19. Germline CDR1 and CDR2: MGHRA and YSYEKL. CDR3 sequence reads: CASSQELASGSRPHAYTQYF. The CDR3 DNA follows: TGCGCCAGCAGCCAAGAGTTGGCTAGCGGGAGTAGACCCCATGCCTATACGCAGTATTTT.

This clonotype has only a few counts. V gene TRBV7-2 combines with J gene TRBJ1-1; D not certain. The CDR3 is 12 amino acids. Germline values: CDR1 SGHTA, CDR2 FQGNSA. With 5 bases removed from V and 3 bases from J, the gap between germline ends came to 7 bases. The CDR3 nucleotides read TGTGCCAGCAGCCCCCCGGACACTGAAGCTTTCTTT. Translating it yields CASSPPDTEAFF.

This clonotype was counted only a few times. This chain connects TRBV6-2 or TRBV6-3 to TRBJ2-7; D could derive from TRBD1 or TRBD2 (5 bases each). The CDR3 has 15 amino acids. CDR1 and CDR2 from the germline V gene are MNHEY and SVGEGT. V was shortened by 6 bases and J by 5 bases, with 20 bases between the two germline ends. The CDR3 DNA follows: TGTGCCAGCAGCCCTAGAGGGGAGAGGTCCCACGAGCAGTACGTC. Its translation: CASSPRGERSHEQYV.

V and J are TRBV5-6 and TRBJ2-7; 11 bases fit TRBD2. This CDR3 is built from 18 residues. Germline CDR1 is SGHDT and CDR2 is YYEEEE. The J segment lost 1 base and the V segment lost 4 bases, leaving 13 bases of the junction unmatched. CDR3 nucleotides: TGTGCCAGCAGCAGCGGGACTAGCGGACGACGGTATTCCTACGAGCAGTACGTC. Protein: CASSSGTSGRRYSYEQYV.

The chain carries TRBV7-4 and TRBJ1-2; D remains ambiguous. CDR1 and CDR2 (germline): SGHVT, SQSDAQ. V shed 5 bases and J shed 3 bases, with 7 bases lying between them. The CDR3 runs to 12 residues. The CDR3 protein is CASSPPDYGYTF. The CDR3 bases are TGTGCCAGCAGCCCCCCCGACTATGGCTACACCTTC.

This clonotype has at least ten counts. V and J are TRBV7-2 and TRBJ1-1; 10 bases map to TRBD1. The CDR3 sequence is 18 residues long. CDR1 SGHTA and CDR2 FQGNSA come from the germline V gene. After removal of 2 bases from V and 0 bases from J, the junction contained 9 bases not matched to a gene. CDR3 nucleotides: TGTGCCAGCAGCTTAAGCCCCCCGGGACAGGGGATGAACACTGAAGCTTTCTTT. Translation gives CASSLSPPGQGMNTEAFF.

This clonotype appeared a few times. The CDR3 sequence: CASRPDRGRGKFNGYTF. The CDR3 DNA follows: TGTGCCAGCAGACCCGACAGGGGGCGAGGAAAATTCAATGGCTACACCTTC. This chain links TRBV12-3 or TRBV12-4 with TRBJ1-2; 10 nucleotides align to TRBD1. This CDR3 is 17 amino acids long. The J segment lost 6 bases and the V segment lost 6 bases, leaving 16 bases of the junction unmatched.

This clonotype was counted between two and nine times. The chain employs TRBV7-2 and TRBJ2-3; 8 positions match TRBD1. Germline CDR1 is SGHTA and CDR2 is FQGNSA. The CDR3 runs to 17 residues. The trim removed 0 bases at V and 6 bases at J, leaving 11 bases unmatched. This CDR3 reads CASSLASPGTGADTQYF. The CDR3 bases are TGTGCCAGCAGCTTAGCTAGTCCCGGGACAGGCGCGGATACGCAGTATTTT.

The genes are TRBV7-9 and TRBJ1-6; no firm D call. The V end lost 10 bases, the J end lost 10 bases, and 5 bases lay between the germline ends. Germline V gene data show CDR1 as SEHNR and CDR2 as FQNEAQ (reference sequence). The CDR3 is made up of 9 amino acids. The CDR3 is CATSSPLHF. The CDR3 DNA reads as TGTGCCACCTCATCACCCCTCCACTTT.

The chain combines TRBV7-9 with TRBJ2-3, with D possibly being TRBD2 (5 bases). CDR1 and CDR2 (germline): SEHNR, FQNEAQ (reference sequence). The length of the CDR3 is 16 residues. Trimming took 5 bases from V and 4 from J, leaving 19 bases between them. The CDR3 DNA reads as TGTGCCAGCAGCCCACGGGCGGGCCGAACAGCAGATACGCAGTATTTT. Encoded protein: CASSPRAGRTADTQYF.

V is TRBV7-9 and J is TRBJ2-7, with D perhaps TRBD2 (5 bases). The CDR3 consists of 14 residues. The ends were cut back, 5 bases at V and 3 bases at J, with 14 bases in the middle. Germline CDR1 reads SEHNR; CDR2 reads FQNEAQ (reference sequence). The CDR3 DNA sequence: TGTGCCAGCAGCCCCTCAGCGGACCACTACGAGCAGTACGTC. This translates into CASSPSADHYEQYV.

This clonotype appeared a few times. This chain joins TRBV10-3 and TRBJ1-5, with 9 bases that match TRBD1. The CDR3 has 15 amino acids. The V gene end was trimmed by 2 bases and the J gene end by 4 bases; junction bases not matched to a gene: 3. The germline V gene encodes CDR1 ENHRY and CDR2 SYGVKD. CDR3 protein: CAISEAGTGNQPQHF. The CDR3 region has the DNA TGTGCCATCAGTGAGGCCGGGACAGGGAATCAGCCCCAGCATTTT.

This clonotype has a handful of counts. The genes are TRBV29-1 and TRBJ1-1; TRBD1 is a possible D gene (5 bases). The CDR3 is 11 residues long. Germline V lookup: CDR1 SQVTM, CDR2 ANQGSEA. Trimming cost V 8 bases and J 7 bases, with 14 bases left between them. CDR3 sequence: CSSYRGGEAFF. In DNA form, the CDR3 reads TGCAGCTCCTATCGGGGGGGTGAAGCTTTCTTT.

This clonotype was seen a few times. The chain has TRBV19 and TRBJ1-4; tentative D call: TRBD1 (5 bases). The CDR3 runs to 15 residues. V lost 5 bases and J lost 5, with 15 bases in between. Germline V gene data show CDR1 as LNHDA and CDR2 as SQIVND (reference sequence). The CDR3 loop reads CASSPPGDANEKLFF. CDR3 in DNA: TGTGCCAGTAGTCCGCCCGGGGACGCGAATGAAAAACTGTTTTTT.

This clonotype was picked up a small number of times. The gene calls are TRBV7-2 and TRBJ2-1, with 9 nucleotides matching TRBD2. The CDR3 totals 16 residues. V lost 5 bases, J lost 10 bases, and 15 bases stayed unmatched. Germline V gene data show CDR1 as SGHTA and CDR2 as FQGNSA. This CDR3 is CASSNRPGLAFGEQFF. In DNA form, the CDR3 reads TGTGCCAGCAGCAACAGACCGGGACTAGCCTTCGGGGAGCAGTTCTTC.

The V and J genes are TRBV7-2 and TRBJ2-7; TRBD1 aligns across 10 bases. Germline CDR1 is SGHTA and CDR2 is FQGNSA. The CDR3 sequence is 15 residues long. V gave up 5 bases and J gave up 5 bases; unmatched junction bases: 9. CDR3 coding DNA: TGTGCCAGCAGCCGCGGGACAGGGGCCCATAACGAGCAGTACGTC. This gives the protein CASSRGTGAHNEQYV.

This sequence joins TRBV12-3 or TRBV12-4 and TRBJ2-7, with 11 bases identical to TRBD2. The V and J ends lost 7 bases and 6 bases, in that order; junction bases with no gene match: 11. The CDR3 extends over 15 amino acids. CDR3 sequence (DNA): TGTGCCAGCACCCTCTCACTAGCGGGAGAAACCGAGCAGTACGTC. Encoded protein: CASTLSLAGETEQYV.

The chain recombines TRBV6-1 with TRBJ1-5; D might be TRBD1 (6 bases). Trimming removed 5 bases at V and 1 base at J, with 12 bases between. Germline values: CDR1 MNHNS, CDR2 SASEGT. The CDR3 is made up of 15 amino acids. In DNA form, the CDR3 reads TGTGCCAGCAGTCCCGGGACAATAAGCAATCAGCCCCAGCATTTT. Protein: CASSPGTISNQPQHF.

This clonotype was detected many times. The CDR3: CASSIGRRITQPQHF. The CDR3 DNA reads TGTGCCAGTAGTATAGGACGTAGGATAACTCAGCCCCAGCATTTT. The chain links TRBV19 to TRBJ1-5; D gene ambiguous. V dropped 1 base and J dropped 6 bases, with 13 bases sitting between them. CDR1 is LNHDA, CDR2 SQIVND, per germline (reference sequence). This CDR3 is 15 amino acids long.

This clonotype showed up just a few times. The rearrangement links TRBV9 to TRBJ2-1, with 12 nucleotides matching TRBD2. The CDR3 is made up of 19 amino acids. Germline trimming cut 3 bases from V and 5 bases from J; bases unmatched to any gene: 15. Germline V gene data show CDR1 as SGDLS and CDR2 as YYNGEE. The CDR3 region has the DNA TGTGCCAGCAGCGCCTACCTCCTAGCGGGAGGGCGGGCCGACAATGAGCAGTTCTTC. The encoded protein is CASSAYLLAGGRADNEQFF. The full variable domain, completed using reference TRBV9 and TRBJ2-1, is DSGVTQTPKHLITATGQRVTLRCSPRSGDLSVYWYQQSLDQGLQFLIQYYNGEERAKGNILERFSAQQFPDLHSELNLSSLELGDSALYFCASSAYLLAGGRADNEQFFGPGTRLTVL.

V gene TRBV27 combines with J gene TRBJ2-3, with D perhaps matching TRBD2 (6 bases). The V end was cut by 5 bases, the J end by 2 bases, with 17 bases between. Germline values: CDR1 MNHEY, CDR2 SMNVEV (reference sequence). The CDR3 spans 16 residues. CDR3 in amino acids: CASSANSGTLTDTQYF. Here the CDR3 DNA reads TGTGCCAGCAGTGCGAACTCCGGGACTCTCACAGATACGCAGTATTTT.